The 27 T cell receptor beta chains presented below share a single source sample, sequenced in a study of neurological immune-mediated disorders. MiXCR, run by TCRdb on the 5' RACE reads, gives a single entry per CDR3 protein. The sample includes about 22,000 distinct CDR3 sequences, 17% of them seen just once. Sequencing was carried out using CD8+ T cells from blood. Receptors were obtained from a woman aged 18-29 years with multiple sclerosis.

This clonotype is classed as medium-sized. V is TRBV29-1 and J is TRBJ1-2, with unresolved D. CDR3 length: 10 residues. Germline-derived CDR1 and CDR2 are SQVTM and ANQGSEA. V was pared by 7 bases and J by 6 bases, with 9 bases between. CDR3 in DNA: TGCAGCGCCCGTGGCGATGGCTACACCTTC. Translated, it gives CSARGDGYTF.

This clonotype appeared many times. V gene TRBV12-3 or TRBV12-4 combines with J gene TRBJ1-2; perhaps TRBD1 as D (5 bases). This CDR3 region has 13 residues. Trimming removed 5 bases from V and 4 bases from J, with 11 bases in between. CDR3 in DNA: TGTGCCAGCAGTCCGGGCGGGGGCTATGGCTACACCTTC. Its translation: CASSPGGGYGYTF.

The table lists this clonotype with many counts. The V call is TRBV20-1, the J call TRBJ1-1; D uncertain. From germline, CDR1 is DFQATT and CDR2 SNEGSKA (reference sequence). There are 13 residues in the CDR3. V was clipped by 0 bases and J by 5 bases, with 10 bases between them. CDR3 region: CSARDLVGTEAFF. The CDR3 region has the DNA TGCAGTGCTAGAGACTTGGTAGGAACTGAAGCTTTCTTT.

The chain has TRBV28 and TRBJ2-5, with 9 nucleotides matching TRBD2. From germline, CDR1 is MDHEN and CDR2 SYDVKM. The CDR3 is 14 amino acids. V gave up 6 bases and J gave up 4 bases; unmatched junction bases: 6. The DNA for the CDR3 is TGTGCCAGCAGGCTAGCGGGATCCGGAGAGACCCAGTACTTC. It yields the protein CASRLAGSGETQYF.

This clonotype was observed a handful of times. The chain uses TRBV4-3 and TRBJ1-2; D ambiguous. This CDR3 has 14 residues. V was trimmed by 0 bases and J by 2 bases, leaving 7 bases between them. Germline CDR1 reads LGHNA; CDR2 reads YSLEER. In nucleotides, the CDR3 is TGCGCCAGCAGCCAAGAGACACGGAACTATGGCTACACCTTC. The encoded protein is CASSQETRNYGYTF.

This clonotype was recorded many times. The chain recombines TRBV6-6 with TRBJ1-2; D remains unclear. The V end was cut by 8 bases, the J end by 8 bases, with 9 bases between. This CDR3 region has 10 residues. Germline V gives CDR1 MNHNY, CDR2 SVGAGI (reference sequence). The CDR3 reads CASYGPGYTF. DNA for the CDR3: TGTGCCAGCTACGGACCCGGCTACACCTTC.

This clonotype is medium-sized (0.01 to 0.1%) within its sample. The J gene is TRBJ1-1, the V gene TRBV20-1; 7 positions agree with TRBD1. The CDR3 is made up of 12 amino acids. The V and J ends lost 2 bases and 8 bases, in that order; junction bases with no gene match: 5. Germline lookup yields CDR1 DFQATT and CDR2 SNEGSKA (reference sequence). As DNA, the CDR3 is TGCAGTGCTAGAAAATCGGACAGGGAAGCTTTCTTT. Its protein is CSARKSDREAFF.

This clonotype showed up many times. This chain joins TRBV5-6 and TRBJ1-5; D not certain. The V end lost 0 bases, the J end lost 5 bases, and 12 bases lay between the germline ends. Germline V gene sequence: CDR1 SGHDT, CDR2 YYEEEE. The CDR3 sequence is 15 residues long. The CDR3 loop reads CASSLGSREHQPQHF. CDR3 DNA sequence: TGTGCCAGCAGCTTGGGGTCAAGGGAGCATCAGCCCCAGCATTTT.

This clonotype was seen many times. The CDR3 protein is CASSLIAGQETQYF. In DNA, the CDR3 is TGTGCCAGCAGCTTAATTGCAGGGCAAGAGACCCAGTACTTC. V and J are TRBV7-2 and TRBJ2-5; weak D call: TRBD1 (5 bases). The germline V gene encodes CDR1 SGHTA and CDR2 FQGNSA. With 2 bases removed from V and 2 bases from J, the gap between germline ends came to 9 bases. The length of the CDR3 is 14 residues.

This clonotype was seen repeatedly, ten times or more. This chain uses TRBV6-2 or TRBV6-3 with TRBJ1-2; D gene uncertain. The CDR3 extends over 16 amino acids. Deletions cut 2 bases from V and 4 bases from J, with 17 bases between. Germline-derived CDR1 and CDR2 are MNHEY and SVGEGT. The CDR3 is CASSYEVVFNSYGYTF. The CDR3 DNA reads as TGTGCCAGCAGTTACGAGGTCGTTTTTAACTCCTATGGCTACACCTTC.

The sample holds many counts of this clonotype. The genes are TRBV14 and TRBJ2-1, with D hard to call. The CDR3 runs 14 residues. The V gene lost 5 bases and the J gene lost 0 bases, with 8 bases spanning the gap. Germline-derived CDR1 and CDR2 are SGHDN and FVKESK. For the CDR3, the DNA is TGTGCCAGCAGCACCGAGAGCTCCTACAATGAGCAGTTCTTC. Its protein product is CASSTESSYNEQFF. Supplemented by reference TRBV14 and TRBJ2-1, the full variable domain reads EAGVTQFPSHSVIEKGQTVTLRCDPISGHDNLYWYRRVMGKEIKFLLHFVKESKQDESGMPNNRFLAERTGGTYSTLKVQPAELEDSGVYFCASSTESSYNEQFFGPGTRLTVL.

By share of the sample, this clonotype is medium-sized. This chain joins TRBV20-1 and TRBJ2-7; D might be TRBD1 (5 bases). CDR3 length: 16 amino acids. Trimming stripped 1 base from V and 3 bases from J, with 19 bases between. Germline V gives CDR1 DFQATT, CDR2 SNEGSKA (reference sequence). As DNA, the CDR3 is TGCAGTGCTAGAGCACAGGTGCAGGACGGAGACTACGAGCAGTACGTC. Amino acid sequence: CSARAQVQDGDYEQYV.

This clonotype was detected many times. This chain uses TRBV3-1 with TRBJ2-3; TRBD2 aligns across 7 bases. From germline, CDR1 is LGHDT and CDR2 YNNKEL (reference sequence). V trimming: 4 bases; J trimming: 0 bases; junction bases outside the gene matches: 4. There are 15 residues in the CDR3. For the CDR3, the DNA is TGTGCCAGCAGCCCCCGGGGGGTTAGCACAGATACGCAGTATTTT. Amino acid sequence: CASSPRGVSTDTQYF.

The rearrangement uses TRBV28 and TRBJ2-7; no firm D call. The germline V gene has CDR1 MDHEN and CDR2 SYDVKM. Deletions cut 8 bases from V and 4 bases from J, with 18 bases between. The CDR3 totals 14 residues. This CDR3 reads CASSLPGNFYEQYF. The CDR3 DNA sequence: TGTGCCAGCTCCCTCCCTGGGAACTTTTACGAGCAGTACTTC.

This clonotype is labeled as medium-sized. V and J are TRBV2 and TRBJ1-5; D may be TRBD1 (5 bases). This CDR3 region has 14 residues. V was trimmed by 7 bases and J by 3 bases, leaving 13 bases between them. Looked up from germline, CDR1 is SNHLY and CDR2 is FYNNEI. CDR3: CASMKGDHNQPQHF. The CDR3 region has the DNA TGTGCCAGCATGAAAGGGGACCACAATCAGCCCCAGCATTTT. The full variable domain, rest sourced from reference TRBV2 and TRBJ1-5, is EPEVTQTPSHQVTQMGQEVILRCVPISNHLYFYWYRQILGQKVEFLVSFYNNEISEKSEIFDDQFSVERPDGSNFTLKIRSTKLEDSAMYFCASMKGDHNQPQHFGDGTRLSIL.

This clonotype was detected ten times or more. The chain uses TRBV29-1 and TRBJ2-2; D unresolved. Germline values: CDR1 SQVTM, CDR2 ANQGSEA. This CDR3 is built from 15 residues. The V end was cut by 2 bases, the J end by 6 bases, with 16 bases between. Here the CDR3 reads CSVETVRRGSGELFF. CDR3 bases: TGCAGCGTTGAAACAGTCCGGAGAGGATCCGGGGAGCTGTTTTTT.

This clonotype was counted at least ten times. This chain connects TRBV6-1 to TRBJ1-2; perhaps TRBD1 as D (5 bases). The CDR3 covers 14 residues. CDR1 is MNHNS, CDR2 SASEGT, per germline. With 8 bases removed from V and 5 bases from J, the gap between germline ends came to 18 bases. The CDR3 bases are TGTGCCAGCGGTACCGTCGGGGCGCTATATGGCTACACCTTC. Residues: CASGTVGALYGYTF.

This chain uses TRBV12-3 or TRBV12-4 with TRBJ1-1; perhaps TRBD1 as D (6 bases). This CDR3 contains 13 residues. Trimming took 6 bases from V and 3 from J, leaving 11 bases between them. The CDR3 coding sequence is TGTGCCAGCAGCTGGGCAGGGGACACTGAAGCTTTCTTT. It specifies CASSWAGDTEAFF.

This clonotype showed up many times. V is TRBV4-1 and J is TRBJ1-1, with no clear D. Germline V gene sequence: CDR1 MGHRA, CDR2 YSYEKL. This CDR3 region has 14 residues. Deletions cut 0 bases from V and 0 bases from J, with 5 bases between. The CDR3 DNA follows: TGCGCCAGCAGCCAAGACATGGTGAACACTGAAGCTTTCTTT. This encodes CASSQDMVNTEAFF.

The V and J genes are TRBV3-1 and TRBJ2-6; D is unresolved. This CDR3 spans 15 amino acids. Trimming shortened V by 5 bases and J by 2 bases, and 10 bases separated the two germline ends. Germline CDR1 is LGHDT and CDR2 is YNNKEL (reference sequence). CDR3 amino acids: CASSDFSAGANVLTF. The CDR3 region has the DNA TGTGCCAGCAGCGACTTTAGTGCTGGGGCCAACGTCCTGACTTTC.

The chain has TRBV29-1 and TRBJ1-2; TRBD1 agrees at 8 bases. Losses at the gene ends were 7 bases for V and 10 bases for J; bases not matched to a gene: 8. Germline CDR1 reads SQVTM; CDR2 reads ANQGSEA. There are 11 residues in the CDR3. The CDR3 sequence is CSGRTGRYYTF. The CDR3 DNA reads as TGCAGCGGACGGACAGGGAGATACTACACCTTC.

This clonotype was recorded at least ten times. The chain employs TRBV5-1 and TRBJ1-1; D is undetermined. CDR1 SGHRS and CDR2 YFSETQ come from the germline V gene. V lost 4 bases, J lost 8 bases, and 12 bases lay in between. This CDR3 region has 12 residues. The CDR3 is CASSTNRWEAFF. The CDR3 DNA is TGCGCCAGCAGCACCAACCGGTGGGAAGCTTTCTTT.

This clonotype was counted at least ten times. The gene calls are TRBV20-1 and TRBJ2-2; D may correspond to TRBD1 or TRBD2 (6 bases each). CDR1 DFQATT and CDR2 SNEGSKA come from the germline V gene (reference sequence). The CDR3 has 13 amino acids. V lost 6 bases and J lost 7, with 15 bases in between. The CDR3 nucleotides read TGCAGTGCCACCTACAGGGAGGACGGGGAGCTGTTTTTT. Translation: CSATYREDGELFF.

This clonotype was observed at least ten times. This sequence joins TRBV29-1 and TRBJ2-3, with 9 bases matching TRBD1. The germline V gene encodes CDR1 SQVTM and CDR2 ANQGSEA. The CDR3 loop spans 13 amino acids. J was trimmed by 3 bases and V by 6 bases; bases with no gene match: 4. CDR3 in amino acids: CSVDRGVTDTQYF. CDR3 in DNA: TGCAGCGTCGACAGGGGGGTGACAGATACGCAGTATTTT.

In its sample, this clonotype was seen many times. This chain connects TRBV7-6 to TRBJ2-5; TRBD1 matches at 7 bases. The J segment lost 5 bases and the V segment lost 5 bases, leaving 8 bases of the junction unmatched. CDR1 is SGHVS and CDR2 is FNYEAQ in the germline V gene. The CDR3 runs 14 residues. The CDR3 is CASSLRDSFETQYF. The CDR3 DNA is TGTGCCAGCAGCCTCCGGGACAGTTTCGAGACCCAGTACTTC.

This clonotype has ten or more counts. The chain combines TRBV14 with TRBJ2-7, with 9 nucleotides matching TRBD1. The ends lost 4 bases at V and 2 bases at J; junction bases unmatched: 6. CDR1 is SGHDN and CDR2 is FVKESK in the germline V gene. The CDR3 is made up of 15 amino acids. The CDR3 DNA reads TGTGCCAGCAGCCCCGGGACAGGGAGTGCCTACGAGCAGTACTTC. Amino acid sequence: CASSPGTGSAYEQYF.

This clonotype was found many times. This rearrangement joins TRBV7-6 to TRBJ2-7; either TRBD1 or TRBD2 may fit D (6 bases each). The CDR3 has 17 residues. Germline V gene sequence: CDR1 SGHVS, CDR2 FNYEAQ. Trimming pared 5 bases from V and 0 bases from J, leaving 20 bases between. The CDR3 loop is CASSTSLWGAASYEQYF. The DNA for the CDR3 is TGTGCCAGCAGCACTTCTCTTTGGGGGGCCGCCTCCTACGAGCAGTACTTC.